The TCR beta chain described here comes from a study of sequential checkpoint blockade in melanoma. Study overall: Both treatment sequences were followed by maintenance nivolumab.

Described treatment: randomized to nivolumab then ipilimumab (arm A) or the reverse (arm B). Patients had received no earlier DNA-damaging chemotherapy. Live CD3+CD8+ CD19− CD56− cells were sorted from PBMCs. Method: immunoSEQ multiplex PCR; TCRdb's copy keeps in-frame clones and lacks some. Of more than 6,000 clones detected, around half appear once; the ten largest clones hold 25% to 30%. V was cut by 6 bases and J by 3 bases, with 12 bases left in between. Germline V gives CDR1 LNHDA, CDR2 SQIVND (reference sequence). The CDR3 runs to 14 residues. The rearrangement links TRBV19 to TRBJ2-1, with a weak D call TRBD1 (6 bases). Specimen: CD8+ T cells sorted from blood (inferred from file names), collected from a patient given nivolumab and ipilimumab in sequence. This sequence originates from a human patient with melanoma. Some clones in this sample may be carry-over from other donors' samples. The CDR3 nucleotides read TGTGCCAGTAGAGAGGGGACATTCTACAATGAGCAGTTCTTC. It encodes CASREGTFYNEQFF. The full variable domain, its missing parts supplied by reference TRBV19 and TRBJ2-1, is DGGITQSPKYLFRKEGQNVTLSCEQNLNHDAMYWYRQDPGQGLRLIYYSQIVNDFQKGDIAEGYSVSREKKESFPLTVTSAQKNPTAFYLCASREGTFYNEQFFGPGTRLTVL.